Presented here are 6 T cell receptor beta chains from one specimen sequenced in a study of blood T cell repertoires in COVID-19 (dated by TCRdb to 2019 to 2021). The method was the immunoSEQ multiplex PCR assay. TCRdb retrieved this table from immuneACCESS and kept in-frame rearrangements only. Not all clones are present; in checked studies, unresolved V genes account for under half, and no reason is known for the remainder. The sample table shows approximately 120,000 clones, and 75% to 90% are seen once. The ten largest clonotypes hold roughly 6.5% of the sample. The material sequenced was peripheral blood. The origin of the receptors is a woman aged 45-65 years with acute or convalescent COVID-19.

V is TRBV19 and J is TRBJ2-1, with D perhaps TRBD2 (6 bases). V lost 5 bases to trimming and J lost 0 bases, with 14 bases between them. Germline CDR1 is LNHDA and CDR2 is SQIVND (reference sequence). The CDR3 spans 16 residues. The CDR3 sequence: CASSGGDQSSYNEQFF. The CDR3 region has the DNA TGTGCCAGTAGTGGAGGGGACCAAAGCTCCTACAATGAGCAGTTCTTC.

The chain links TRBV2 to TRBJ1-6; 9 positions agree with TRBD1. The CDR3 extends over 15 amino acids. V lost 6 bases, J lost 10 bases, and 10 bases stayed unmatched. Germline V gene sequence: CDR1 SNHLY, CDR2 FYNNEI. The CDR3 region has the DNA TGTGCCAGCAGGGCAGCTGGGACAGGGAGCTCACCCCTCCACTTT. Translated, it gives CASRAAGTGSSPLHF. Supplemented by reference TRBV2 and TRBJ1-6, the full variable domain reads EPEVTQTPSHQVTQMGQEVILRCVPISNHLYFYWYRQILGQKVEFLVSFYNNEISEKSEIFDDQFSVERPDGSNFTLKIRSTKLEDSAMYFCASRAAGTGSSPLHFGNGTRLTVT.

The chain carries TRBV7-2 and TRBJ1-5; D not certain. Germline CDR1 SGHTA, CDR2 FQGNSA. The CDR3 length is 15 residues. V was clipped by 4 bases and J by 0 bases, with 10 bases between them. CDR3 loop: CASSSQTYSNQPQHF. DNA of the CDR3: TGTGCCAGCAGCTCTCAGACTTATAGCAATCAGCCCCAGCATTTT.

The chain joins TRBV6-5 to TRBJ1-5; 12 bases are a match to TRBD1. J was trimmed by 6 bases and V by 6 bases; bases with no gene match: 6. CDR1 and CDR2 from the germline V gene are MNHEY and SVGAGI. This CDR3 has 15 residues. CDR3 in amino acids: CASSAGQGASQPQHF. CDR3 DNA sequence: TGTGCCAGCAGCGCGGGACAGGGGGCAAGTCAGCCCCAGCATTTT.

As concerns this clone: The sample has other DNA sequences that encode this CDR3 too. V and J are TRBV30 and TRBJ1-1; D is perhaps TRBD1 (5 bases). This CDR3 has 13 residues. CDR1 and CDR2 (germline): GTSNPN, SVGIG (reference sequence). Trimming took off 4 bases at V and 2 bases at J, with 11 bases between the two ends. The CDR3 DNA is TGTGCCTGGAACCCGGGACTAAACACTGAAGCTTTCTTT. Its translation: CAWNPGLNTEAFF. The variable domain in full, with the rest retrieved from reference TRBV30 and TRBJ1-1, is SQTIHQWPATLVQPVGSPLSLECTVEGTSNPNLYWYRQAAGRGLQLLFYSVGIGQISSEVPQNLSASRPQDRQFILSSKKLLLSDSGFYLCAWNPGLNTEAFFGQGTRLTVV.

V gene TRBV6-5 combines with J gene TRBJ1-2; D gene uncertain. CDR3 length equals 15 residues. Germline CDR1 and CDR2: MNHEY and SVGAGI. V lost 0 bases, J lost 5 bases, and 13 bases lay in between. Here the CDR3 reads CASSYSYNGDYGYTF. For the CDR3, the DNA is TGTGCCAGCAGTTACTCGTATAACGGTGATTATGGCTACACCTTC.